This entry lists 15 T cell receptor beta chains sequenced from one sample in a study of cytomegalovirus exposure and HLA in healthy donors. A multiplex PCR was run with 60 Vbeta primers and 13 Jbeta primers. Libraries were prepared by immunoSEQ multiplex PCR; TCRdb keeps only in-frame clonotypes and omits some of them. Of roughly 99,000 clones in the sample, around 73% were seen once. Source material: PBMCs. Receptors originate from a man aged 25-45 years in good health and CMV-seronegative.

The V call is TRBV2, the J call TRBJ2-5; possibly TRBD1 for D (6 bases). Germline V gene lookup returns CDR1 SNHLY and CDR2 FYNNEI. The V end lost 3 bases, the J end lost 0 bases, and 17 bases lay between the germline ends. This CDR3 region has 17 residues. The CDR3 here is CASSEQASGHNQETQYF. CDR3 in DNA: TGTGCCAGCAGTGAGCAAGCATCGGGACATAACCAAGAGACCCAGTACTTC.

The chain combines TRBV7-9 with TRBJ2-2, with TRBD2 identical over 14 bases. Germline V gives CDR1 SEHNR, CDR2 FQNEAQ (reference sequence). Unmatched junction bases numbered 5, after V lost 5 bases and J lost 3 bases. The length of the CDR3 is 17 residues. The CDR3 sequence: CASSPRTSGRYTGELFF. The CDR3 nucleotides read TGTGCCAGCAGCCCTCGGACTAGCGGGAGGTACACCGGGGAGCTGTTTTTT. Full variable domain (missing parts from reference TRBV7-9 and TRBJ2-2): DTGVSQNPRHKITKRGQNVTFRCDPISEHNRLYWYRQTLGQGPEFLTYFQNEAQLEKSRLLSDRFSAERPKGSFSTLEIQRTEQGDSAMYLCASSPRTSGRYTGELFFGEGSRLTVL.

The chain couples TRBV9 to TRBJ2-1, with 10 bases matching TRBD2. The CDR3 totals 16 residues. V shed 0 bases, J shed 8 bases, and the junction held 8 bases outside the gene matches. The germline V gene has CDR1 SGDLS and CDR2 YYNGEE. The CDR3 here is CASSVAGLAAFDEQFF. In DNA form, the CDR3 reads TGTGCCAGCAGCGTAGCCGGACTAGCGGCATTCGATGAGCAGTTCTTC.

J is TRBJ2-3 and V is TRBV5-1, with 12 nucleotides matching TRBD2. CDR1 and CDR2 from the germline V gene are SGHRS and YFSETQ. The V and J ends lost 2 bases and 2 bases, in that order; junction bases with no gene match: 12. This CDR3 is built from 19 residues. The CDR3 bases are TGCGCCAGCAGCTTACGTCTAGCGGGAGGGCCGAGGCCCACAGATACGCAGTATTTT. Its protein product is CASSLRLAGGPRPTDTQYF.

The sample holds a few counts of this clone. The rearrangement joins TRBV10-1 to TRBJ2-7; the match to TRBD2 covers 7 bases. The germline V gene has CDR1 WNHNN and CDR2 SYGVQD (reference sequence). The CDR3 spans 15 residues. Trimming took 2 bases from V and 8 from J; bases not matched to a gene: 12. CDR3 sequence: CASSEGTARGDQQYF. In nucleotides, the CDR3 is TGCGCCAGCAGTGAGGGGACCGCCCGGGGGGACCAGCAGTACTTC.

The chain is built from TRBV4-1 and TRBJ2-3; 9 bases align to TRBD1. The CDR3 is 16 residues long. The junction had 8 bases not matched to a gene; V was cut back by 1 base and J by 6 bases. Germline-derived CDR1 and CDR2 are MGHRA and YSYEKL. DNA for the CDR3: TGCGCCAGCAGCCAAGTGGCGGGACAGGGTTTGGATACGCAGTATTTT. Translation: CASSQVAGQGLDTQYF.

The chain is built from TRBV6-6 and TRBJ1-2, with 7 positions matching TRBD1. The germline gives CDR1 MNHNY, CDR2 SVGAGI (reference sequence). The CDR3 sequence is 13 residues long. V lost 8 bases and J lost 8; bases outside the gene matches: 11. The CDR3 bases are TGTGCCAGCCTTGGGGACAGCCTCAGGGGCTACACCTTC. Translation gives CASLGDSLRGYTF.

V is TRBV7-2 and J is TRBJ2-7; 10 bases agree with TRBD1. The CDR3 is made up of 18 amino acids. J was trimmed by 4 bases and V by 2 bases; bases with no gene match: 14. The germline CDR1 and CDR2 sequences are SGHTA and FQGNSA. CDR3 nucleotides: TGTGCCAGCAGCTTAAGGACAGGGGGGAGGGGCTCGGGGTACGAGCAGTACTTC. This gives the protein CASSLRTGGRGSGYEQYF.

This rearrangement joins TRBV6-1 to TRBJ2-5; D uncertain. The J call may be wrong; the DNA end is better matched by TRBJ2-7. CDR3 length equals 12 residues. Looked up from germline, CDR1 is MNHNS and CDR2 is SASEGT. The CDR3 loop reads CASGVLRYEQYF. The DNA for the CDR3 is TGTGCCAGCGGAGTCTTGAGATACGAGCAGTACTTC.

The chain links TRBV2 to TRBJ1-4; D is possibly TRBD1 (6 bases). Per germline, CDR1 SNHLY and CDR2 FYNNEI. V shed 4 bases and J shed 8 bases, with 23 bases lying between them. The length of the CDR3 is 17 residues. In DNA form, the CDR3 reads TGTGCCAGCAGTGTTCTTTCGGTACAGGGTCTACGGGAAAAACTGTTTTTT. Protein: CASSVLSVQGLREKLFF.

There are a few counts of this clone. The chain links TRBV6-6 to TRBJ1-1, with a possible D match to TRBD1 (6 bases). Germline V gene data show CDR1 as MNHNY and CDR2 as SVGAGI (reference sequence). V dropped 3 bases and J dropped 0 bases, with 11 bases sitting between them. The CDR3 has 15 amino acids. As DNA, the CDR3 is TGTGCCAGCAGTTATGAGGGGGGGTTGAACACTGAAGCTTTCTTT. Its translation: CASSYEGGLNTEAFF.

This chain links TRBV6-6 with TRBJ1-3, with 7 nucleotides matching TRBD1. V shed 5 bases, J shed 1 base, and the junction held 5 bases outside the gene matches. Looked up from germline, CDR1 is MNHNY and CDR2 is SVGAGI (reference sequence). The CDR3 has 15 amino acids. Here the CDR3 DNA reads TGTGCCAGCAGTACCGACAGGGTATCTGGAAACACCATATATTTT. This translates into CASSTDRVSGNTIYF.

The chain links TRBV10-2 to TRBJ2-2, with 8 bases lining up with TRBD2. The germline V gene has CDR1 WSHSY and CDR2 SAAADI. The CDR3 contains 16 residues. Losses at the gene ends were 7 bases for V and 6 bases for J; bases not matched to a gene: 13. CDR3 region: CASTFSLAGGAGELFF. CDR3 DNA sequence: TGCGCCAGCACCTTTAGCCTAGCGGGTGGGGCCGGGGAGCTGTTTTTT.

The rearrangement uses TRBV6-5 and TRBJ2-5; a weak D match, TRBD2 (6 bases). The CDR3 runs 13 residues. Germline CDR1 is MNHEY and CDR2 is SVGAGI. Between the trimmed V and J ends, which lost 5 bases and 9 bases, there was a span of 16 bases. The CDR3 region is CASSNPSVGSQYF. The CDR3 bases are TGTGCCAGCAGTAATCCTAGCGTTGGGTCCCAGTACTTC.

The J gene is TRBJ2-7, the V gene TRBV4-1; TRBD1 aligns across 9 bases. Per the germline V gene, CDR1 is MGHRA and CDR2 is YSYEKL. V dropped 2 bases and J dropped 5; count of bases not matched to a gene: 1. This CDR3 has 13 amino acids. The CDR3 region has the DNA TGCGCCAGCAGCCAAACAGGGGGCGACGAGCAGTACTTC. It codes for CASSQTGGDEQYF.